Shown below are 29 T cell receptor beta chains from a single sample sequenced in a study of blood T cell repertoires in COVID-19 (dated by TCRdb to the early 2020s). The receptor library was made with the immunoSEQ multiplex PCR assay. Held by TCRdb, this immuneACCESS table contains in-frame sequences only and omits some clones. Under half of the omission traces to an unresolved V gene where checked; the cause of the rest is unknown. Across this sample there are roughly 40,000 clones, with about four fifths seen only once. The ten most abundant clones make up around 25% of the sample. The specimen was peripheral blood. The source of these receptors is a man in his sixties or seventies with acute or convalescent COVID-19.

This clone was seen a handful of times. The CDR3 is CASSIDQVWSAGNTEAFF. The CDR3 nucleotides read TGTGCCAGTAGTATAGATCAGGTATGGTCCGCAGGGAACACTGAAGCTTTCTTT. The chain links TRBV19 to TRBJ1-1; D ambiguous. The CDR3 runs to 18 residues. Germline assignment: CDR1 LNHDA and CDR2 SQIVND (reference sequence). Trimming shortened V by 0 bases and J by 1 base, and 18 bases separated the two germline ends.

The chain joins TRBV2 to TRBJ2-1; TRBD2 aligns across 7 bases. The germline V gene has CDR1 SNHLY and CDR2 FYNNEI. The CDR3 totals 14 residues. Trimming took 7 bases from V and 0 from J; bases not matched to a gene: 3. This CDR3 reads CASNERGSYNEQFF. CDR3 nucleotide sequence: TGTGCCAGCAACGAGCGGGGCTCCTACAATGAGCAGTTCTTC. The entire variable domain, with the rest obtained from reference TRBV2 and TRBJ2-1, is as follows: EPEVTQTPSHQVTQMGQEVILRCVPISNHLYFYWYRQILGQKVEFLVSFYNNEISEKSEIFDDQFSVERPDGSNFTLKIRSTKLEDSAMYFCASNERGSYNEQFFGPGTRLTVL.

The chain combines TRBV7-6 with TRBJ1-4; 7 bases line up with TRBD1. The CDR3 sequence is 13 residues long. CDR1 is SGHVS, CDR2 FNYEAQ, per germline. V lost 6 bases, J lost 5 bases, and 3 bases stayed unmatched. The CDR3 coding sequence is TGTGCCAGCAGTCTGGACAGGAATGAAAAACTGTTTTTT. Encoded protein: CASSLDRNEKLFF.

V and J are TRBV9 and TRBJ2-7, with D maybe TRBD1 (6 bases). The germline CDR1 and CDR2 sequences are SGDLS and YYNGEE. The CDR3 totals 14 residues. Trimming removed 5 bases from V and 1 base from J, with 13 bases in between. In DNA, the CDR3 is TGTGCCAGCAGTACCTCGACAGGTTCCTACGAGCAGTACTTC. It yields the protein CASSTSTGSYEQYF. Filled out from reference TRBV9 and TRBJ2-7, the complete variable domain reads DSGVTQTPKHLITATGQRVTLRCSPRSGDLSVYWYQQSLDQGLQFLIQYYNGEERAKGNILERFSAQQFPDLHSELNLSSLELGDSALYFCASSTSTGSYEQYFGPGTRLTVT.

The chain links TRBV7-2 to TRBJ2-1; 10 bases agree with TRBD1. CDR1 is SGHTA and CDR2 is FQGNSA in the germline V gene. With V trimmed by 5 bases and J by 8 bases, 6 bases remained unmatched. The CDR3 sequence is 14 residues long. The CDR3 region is CASSPGQGSDEQFF. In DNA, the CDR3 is TGTGCCAGCAGCCCGGGACAGGGGTCGGATGAGCAGTTCTTC.

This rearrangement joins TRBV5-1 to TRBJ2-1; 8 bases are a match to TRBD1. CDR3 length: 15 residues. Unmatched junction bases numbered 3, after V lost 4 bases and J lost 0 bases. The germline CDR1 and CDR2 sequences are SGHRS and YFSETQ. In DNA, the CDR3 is TGCGCCAGCAGCCGACAGGGGAGCTCCTACAATGAGCAGTTCTTC. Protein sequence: CASSRQGSSYNEQFF. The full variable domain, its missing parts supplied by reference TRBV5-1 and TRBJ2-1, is KAGVTQTPRYLIKTRGQQVTLSCSPISGHRSVSWYQQTPGQGLQFLFEYFSETQRNKGNFPGRFSGRQFSNSRSEMNVSTLELGDSALYLCASSRQGSSYNEQFFGPGTRLTVL.

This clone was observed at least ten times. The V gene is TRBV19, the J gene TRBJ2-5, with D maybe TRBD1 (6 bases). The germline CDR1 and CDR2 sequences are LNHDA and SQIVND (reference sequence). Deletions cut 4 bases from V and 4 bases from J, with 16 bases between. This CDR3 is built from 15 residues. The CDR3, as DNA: TGTGCCAGTAGTACTCCCGGGACAAGAAGAGAGACCCAGTACTTC. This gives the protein CASSTPGTRRETQYF.

CDR3 nucleotides: TGTGCCAGCAGCTTAGATAGGGAGAAGACCCAGTACTTC. Its translation is CASSLDREKTQYF. This rearrangement joins TRBV11-3 to TRBJ2-5, with D possibly TRBD2 on 5 matching bases. V was clipped by 0 bases and J by 6 bases, with 8 bases between them. There are 13 residues in the CDR3. Germline lookup yields CDR1 SGHNT and CDR2 YENEEA.

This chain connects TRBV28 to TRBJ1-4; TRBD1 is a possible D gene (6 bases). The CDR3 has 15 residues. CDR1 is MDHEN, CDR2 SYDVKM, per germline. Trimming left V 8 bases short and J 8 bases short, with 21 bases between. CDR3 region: CASSFSRGKREKLFF. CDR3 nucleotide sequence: TGTGCCAGCTCGTTTTCCAGGGGCAAGAGGGAAAAACTGTTTTTT.

The chain's CDR3 is CASSAHRDRGINEQFF. The CDR3 DNA reads as TGTGCCAGCAGTGCCCACCGGGACAGGGGGATCAATGAGCAGTTCTTC. The chain has TRBV25-1 and TRBJ2-1; 11 bases align to TRBD1. The trim removed 4 bases at V and 6 bases at J, leaving 8 bases unmatched. There are 16 residues in the CDR3. CDR1 is MGHDK and CDR2 is SYGVNS in the germline V gene.

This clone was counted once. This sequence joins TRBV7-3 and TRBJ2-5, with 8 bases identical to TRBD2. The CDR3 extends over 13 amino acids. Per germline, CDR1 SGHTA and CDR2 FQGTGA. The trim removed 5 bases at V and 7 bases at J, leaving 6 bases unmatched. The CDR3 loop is CASSIGTSGTQYF. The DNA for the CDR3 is TGTGCCAGCAGCATCGGGACTAGTGGGACCCAGTACTTC.

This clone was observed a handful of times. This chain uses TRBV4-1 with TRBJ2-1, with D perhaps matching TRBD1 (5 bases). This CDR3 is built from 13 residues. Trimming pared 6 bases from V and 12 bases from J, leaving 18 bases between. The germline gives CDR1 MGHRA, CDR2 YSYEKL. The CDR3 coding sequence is TGCGCCAGCAGTCGTCTCCCAGGGAACGTGCAGTTCTTC. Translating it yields CASSRLPGNVQFF.

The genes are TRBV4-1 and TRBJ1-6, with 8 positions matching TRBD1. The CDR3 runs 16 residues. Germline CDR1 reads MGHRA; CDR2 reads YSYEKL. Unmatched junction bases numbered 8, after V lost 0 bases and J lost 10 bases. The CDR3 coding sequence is TGCGCCAGCAGCCAAGATCCGGGCAGGGGGCAATCACCCCTCCACTTT. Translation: CASSQDPGRGQSPLHF.

For the CDR3, the DNA is TGCGCCAGCAGGGAGGCCAGGGGCACCGGGGAGCTGTTTTTT. Its translation: CASREARGTGELFF. The rearrangement uses TRBV5-1 and TRBJ2-2; tentatively, D is TRBD1 (6 bases). Germline V lookup: CDR1 SGHRS, CDR2 YFSETQ. The CDR3 is 14 residues long. Trimming removed 5 bases at V and 4 bases at J, with 12 bases between.

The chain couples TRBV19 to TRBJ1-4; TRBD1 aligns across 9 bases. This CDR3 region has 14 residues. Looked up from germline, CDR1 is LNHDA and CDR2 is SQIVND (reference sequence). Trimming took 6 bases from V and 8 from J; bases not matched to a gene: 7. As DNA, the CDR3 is TGTGCCAGTAGCCTCGGGACAGGGAACGAAAAACTGTTTTTT. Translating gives CASSLGTGNEKLFF.

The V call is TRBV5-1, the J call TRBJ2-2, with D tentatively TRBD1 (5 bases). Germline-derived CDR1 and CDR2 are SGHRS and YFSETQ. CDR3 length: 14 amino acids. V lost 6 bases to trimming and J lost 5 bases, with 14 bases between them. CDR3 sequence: CASTDTPGTGELFF. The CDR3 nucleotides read TGCGCCAGCACCGACACGCCAGGGACCGGGGAGCTGTTTTTT.

CDR3 protein: CASSSIGQGRNTIYF. CDR3 nucleotide sequence: TGTGCCAGCAGTTCAATCGGACAGGGTCGAAACACCATATATTTT. This chain uses TRBV28 with TRBJ1-3, with 8 bases lining up with TRBD1. Germline V CDR1 and CDR2: MDHEN, SYDVKM. Losses at the gene ends were 4 bases for V and 5 bases for J; bases not matched to a gene: 7. The CDR3 is made up of 15 amino acids.

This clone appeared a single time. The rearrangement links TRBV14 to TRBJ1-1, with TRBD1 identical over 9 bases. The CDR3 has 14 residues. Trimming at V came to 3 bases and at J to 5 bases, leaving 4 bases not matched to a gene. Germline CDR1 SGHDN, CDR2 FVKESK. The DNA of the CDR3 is TGTGCCAGCAGCCAGCAGACAGGGGGGACTGAAGCTTTCTTT. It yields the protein CASSQQTGGTEAFF.

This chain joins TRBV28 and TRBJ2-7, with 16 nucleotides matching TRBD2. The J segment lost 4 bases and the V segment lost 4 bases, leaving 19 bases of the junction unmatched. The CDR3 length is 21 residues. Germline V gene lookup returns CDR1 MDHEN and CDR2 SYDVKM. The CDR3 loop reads CASSYEEWGLAGGPDSYEQYF. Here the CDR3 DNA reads TGTGCCAGCAGTTACGAAGAATGGGGACTAGCGGGAGGGCCAGATTCTTACGAGCAGTACTTC.

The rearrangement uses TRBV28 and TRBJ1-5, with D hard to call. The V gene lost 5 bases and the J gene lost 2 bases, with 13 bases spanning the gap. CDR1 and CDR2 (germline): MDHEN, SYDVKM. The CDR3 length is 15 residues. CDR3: CASSTQSGGNQPQHF. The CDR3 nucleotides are TGTGCCAGCAGTACCCAGTCGGGTGGCAATCAGCCCCAGCATTTT.

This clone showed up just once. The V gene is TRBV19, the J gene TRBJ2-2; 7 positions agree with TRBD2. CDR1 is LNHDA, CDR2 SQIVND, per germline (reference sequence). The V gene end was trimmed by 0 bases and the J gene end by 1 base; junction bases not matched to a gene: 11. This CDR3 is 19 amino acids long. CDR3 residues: CASSIELAVNLLNTGELFF. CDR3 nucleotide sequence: TGTGCCAGTAGTATAGAGCTAGCGGTAAACCTACTGAACACCGGGGAGCTGTTTTTT. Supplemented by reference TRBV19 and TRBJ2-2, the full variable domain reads DGGITQSPKYLFRKEGQNVTLSCEQNLNHDAMYWYRQDPGQGLRLIYYSQIVNDFQKGDIAEGYSVSREKKESFPLTVTSAQKNPTAFYLCASSIELAVNLLNTGELFFGEGSRLTVL.

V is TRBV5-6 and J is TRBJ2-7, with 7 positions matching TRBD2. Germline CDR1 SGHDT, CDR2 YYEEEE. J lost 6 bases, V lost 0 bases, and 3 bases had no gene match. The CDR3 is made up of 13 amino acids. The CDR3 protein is CASSLGLAGEQYF. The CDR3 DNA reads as TGTGCCAGCAGCTTGGGACTAGCCGGCGAGCAGTACTTC. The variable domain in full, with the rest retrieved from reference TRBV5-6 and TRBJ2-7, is DAGVTQSPTHLIKTRGQQVTLRCSPKSGHDTVSWYQQALGQGPQFIFQYYEEEERQRGNFPDRFSGHQFPNYSSELNVNALLLGDSALYLCASSLGLAGEQYFGPGTRLTVT.

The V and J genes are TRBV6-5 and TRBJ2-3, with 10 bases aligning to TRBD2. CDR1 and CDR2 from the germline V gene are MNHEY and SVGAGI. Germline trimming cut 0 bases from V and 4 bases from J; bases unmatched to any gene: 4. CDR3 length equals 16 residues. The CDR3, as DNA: TGTGCCAGCAGTTACTCAGGGACTAGCGAAGCAGATACGCAGTATTTT. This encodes CASSYSGTSEADTQYF.

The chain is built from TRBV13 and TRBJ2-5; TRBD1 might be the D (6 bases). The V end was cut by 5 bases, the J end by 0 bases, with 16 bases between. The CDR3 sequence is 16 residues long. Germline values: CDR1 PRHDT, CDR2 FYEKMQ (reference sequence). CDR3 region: CASSVRQEMYQETQYF. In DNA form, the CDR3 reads TGTGCCAGCAGCGTTCGACAGGAGATGTACCAAGAGACCCAGTACTTC.

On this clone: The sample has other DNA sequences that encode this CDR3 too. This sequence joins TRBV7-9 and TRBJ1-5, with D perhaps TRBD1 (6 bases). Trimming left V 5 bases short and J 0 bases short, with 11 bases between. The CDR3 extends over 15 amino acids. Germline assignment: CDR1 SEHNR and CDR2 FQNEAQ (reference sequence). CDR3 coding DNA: TGTGCCAGCAGCGACGACAGGTATAGCAATCAGCCCCAGCATTTT. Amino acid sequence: CASSDDRYSNQPQHF. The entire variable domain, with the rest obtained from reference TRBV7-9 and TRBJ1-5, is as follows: DTGVSQNPRHKITKRGQNVTFRCDPISEHNRLYWYRQTLGQGPEFLTYFQNEAQLEKSRLLSDRFSAERPKGSFSTLEIQRTEQGDSAMYLCASSDDRYSNQPQHFGDGTRLSIL.

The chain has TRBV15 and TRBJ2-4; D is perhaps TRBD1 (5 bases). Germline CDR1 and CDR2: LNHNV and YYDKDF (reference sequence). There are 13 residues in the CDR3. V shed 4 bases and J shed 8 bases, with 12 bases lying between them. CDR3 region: CATSKGDTDIQYF. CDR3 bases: TGTGCCACCAGCAAAGGGGATACGGACATTCAGTACTTC.

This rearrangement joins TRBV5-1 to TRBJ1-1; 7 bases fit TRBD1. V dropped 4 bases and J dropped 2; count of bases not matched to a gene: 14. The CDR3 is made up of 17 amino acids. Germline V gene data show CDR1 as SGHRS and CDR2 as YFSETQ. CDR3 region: CASSPGGGEISNTEAFF. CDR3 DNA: TGCGCCAGCAGCCCCGGAGGGGGCGAGATTTCCAACACTGAAGCTTTCTTT.

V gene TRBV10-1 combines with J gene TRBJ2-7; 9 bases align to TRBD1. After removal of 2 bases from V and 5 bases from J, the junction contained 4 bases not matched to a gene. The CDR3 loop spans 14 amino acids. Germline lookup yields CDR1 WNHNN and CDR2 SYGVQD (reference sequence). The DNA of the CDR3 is TGCGCCAGCAGTGAGGGACAGGGGAGCGACGAGCAGTACTTC. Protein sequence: CASSEGQGSDEQYF.

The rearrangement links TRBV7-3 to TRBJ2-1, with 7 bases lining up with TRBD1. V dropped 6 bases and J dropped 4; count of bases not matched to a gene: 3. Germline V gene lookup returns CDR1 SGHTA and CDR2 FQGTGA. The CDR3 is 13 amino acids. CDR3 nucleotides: TGTGCCAGCAGTCTGGGACAGTACAATGAGCAGTTCTTC. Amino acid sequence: CASSLGQYNEQFF.